One sample yielded the 4 T cell receptor beta chains listed below, sequenced in a study of CD8+ T cells in alopecia areata. Combined cutaneous lymph node cells underwent sorting by CD4, CD8alpha, NKG2D, NKG2ACE and additional markers. TCR sequencing used cDNA made by reverse transcription of extracted RNA. Clones were read by immunoSEQ multiplex PCR, and TCRdb kept only the in-frame ones, dropping some. Observed in the sample are about 300,000 clones, none of them singletons. Material: CD4+ T cells sorted from a lymph node. The receptor set was obtained from a C3H/HeJ mouse with alopecia areata. As its MHC haplotype, the strain has H2-k.

This clone has only a few counts. Gene names follow the mouse nomenclature. Read data end 4 residues before the CDR3 end; the end is taken from the germline J gene. The J gene is TRBJ2-2, the V gene TRBV19; a weak D match, TRBD1 (5 bases). The CDR3 covers 14 residues. CDR1 is FNHDT and CDR2 is SITEND in the germline V gene (reference sequence). The germline V and J ends were trimmed by 3 bases and 2 bases, with 8 bases remaining between them. CDR3 DNA, as far as it was read: TGTGCCAGCAGTACAGGGATCAACACCGGG. It codes for CASSTGINTG. Given in full, the CDR3 is CASSTGINTGQLYF. Looking up the rest from reference TRBV19 and TRBJ2-2 gives the full variable domain: GGIITQTPKFLIGQEGQKLTLKCQQNFNHDTMYWYRQDSGKGLRLIYYSITENDLQKGDLSEGYDASREKKSSFSLTVTSAQKNEMAVFLCASSTGINTGQLYFGEGSKLTVL.

Remarks on this clone: The genes are named according to mouse. The missing CDR3 end, 4 residues past where the read stops, is filled in from the germline J gene. The chain carries TRBV13-1 and TRBJ1-1, with 8 bases that match TRBD1. V trimming: 4 bases; J trimming: 1 base; junction bases outside the gene matches: 3. This CDR3 is built from 14 residues. Germline V gene sequence: CDR1 NSHNY, CDR2 SYGAGN. CDR3 residues: CASSSGTGNTEVFF. The DNA read from the CDR3 is TGTGCCAGCAGTTCCGGGACAGGGAACACA.

This clone was picked up a small number of times. All gene names here are mouse names. Sequencing ends 4 residues short of the CDR3 end; the germline J gene provides the rest. The genes are TRBV13-1 and TRBJ2-5; TRBD1 agrees at 10 bases. This CDR3 spans 14 amino acids. In germline, CDR1 is NSHNY, CDR2 SYGAGN. The CDR3 DNA, read in part, is TGTGCCAGCAGTGCCCGGGACAGGGGTGAC. Translation gives CASSARDRGD. The entire CDR3 reads CASSARDRGDTQYF.

Remarks on this clone: Gene and germline names: mouse. The sequence runs out 4 residues before the end of the CDR3; the remainder is reconstructed from the germline J gene. The chain couples TRBV13-3 to TRBJ2-5, with 9 nucleotides matching TRBD1. CDR1 NNHDY and CDR2 SYVADS come from the germline V gene. CDR3 length equals 13 residues. CDR3 bases read: TGTGCCAGCACCGGGACAGGGTCGGAC. Its protein product is CASTGTGSD. The whole CDR3 protein is CASTGTGSDTQYF. Full variable domain (outside the CDR3, taken from reference TRBV13-3 and TRBJ2-5): EAAVTQSPRSKVAVTGGKVTLSCHQTNNHDYMYWYRQDTGHGLRLIHYSYVADSTEKGDIPDGYKASRPSQENFSLILELASLSQTAVYFCASTGTGSDTQYFGPGTRLLVL.